A single sample gave rise to the 24 T cell receptor beta chains below, sequenced in a study of blood T cell repertoires in COVID-19 (dated by TCRdb to the early 2020s). Preparation of the library involved the immunoSEQ multiplex PCR assay. TCRdb stores this immuneACCESS table with in-frame sequences only. Part of the clones is absent; in the studies checked, under half of the shortfall reflects unresolved V genes, and no reason is known for the rest. Present in this sample are approximately 310,000 clones, roughly 91% of which were seen just once. The top ten constitute 1% of the sample. Input material: peripheral blood. These TCRs come from a man aged 50 or older with active or convalescent COVID-19.

This clone has a single count. The chain uses TRBV5-1 and TRBJ2-3, with TRBD2 matching over 13 bases. V lost 3 bases and J lost 4; bases outside the gene matches: 2. CDR1 is SGHRS, CDR2 YFSETQ, per germline. This CDR3 is built from 15 residues. CDR3 in DNA: TGCGCCAGCAGCTCAGGACTAGCGGGAGCAGATACGCAGTATTTT. Encoded protein: CASSSGLAGADTQYF. Complete variable domain (other parts from reference TRBV5-1 and TRBJ2-3): KAGVTQTPRYLIKTRGQQVTLSCSPISGHRSVSWYQQTPGQGLQFLFEYFSETQRNKGNFPGRFSGRQFSNSRSEMNVSTLELGDSALYLCASSSGLAGADTQYFGPGTRLTVL.

The genes are TRBV19 and TRBJ1-5; 7 nucleotides match TRBD1. The CDR3 length is 14 residues. Germline trimming cut 7 bases from V and 7 bases from J; bases unmatched to any gene: 10. Germline CDR1 and CDR2: LNHDA and SQIVND (reference sequence). CDR3 amino acids: CASTLDRAEQPQHF. As DNA, the CDR3 is TGTGCCAGTACCTTAGACAGGGCTGAACAGCCCCAGCATTTT.

The V gene is TRBV6-6, the J gene TRBJ1-4; D is unclear. The germline V gene has CDR1 MNHNY and CDR2 SVGAGI (reference sequence). This CDR3 has 12 amino acids. V lost 2 bases to trimming and J lost 7 bases, with 5 bases between them. This CDR3 is CASSYPSEKLFF. The CDR3 DNA reads TGTGCCAGCAGTTACCCGAGTGAAAAACTGTTTTTT.

CDR3 coding DNA: TGTGCCTCAAGGACAGGGGAAGAGACCCAGTACTTC. Translating it yields CASRTGEETQYF. The V gene is TRBV10-3, the J gene TRBJ2-5, with 9 bases lining up with TRBD1. Germline V gives CDR1 ENHRY, CDR2 SYGVKD. The CDR3 loop spans 12 amino acids. V lost 11 bases and J lost 3; bases outside the gene matches: 4.

The chain joins TRBV5-1 to TRBJ2-5, with 10 bases aligning to TRBD1. V trimming: 4 bases; J trimming: 3 bases; junction bases outside the gene matches: 3. The CDR3 spans 14 residues. Germline V gene data show CDR1 as SGHRS and CDR2 as YFSETQ. CDR3 bases: TGCGCCAGCAGCCACGGGACAGGGGAAGAGACCCAGTACTTC. Encoded protein: CASSHGTGEETQYF.

The J gene is TRBJ1-1, the V gene TRBV28; the D gene is possibly TRBD1 (6 bases). This CDR3 spans 12 amino acids. Germline lookup yields CDR1 MDHEN and CDR2 SYDVKM. V was trimmed by 8 bases and J by 2 bases, leaving 9 bases between them. CDR3 nucleotide sequence: TGTGCCAGCCGACAGGCCAACACTGAAGCTTTCTTT. It codes for CASRQANTEAFF.

This rearrangement joins TRBV7-9 to TRBJ1-6, with D possibly matching TRBD1 (6 bases). V lost 5 bases, J lost 9 bases, and 14 bases lay in between. This CDR3 region has 14 residues. Germline loops: CDR1 SEHNR, CDR2 FQNEAQ (reference sequence). CDR3 residues: CASSEQGEGSPLHF. The CDR3 nucleotides read TGTGCCAGCAGCGAACAGGGTGAAGGTTCACCCCTCCACTTT.

This chain links TRBV5-1 with TRBJ1-3, with D uncertain. Germline assignment: CDR1 SGHRS and CDR2 YFSETQ. This CDR3 is built from 14 residues. V was pared by 5 bases and J by 0 bases, with 9 bases between. This chain's CDR3 is CASSETVSGNTIYF. CDR3 coding DNA: TGCGCCAGCAGTGAAACAGTCTCTGGAAACACCATATATTTT.

This chain connects TRBV14 to TRBJ2-2; no definite D call. Germline V gives CDR1 SGHDN, CDR2 FVKESK. The CDR3 length is 15 residues. V was trimmed by 0 bases and J by 5 bases, leaving 10 bases between them. CDR3 in amino acids: CASSQDAFRTGELFF. CDR3 coding DNA: TGTGCCAGCAGCCAAGATGCCTTCAGGACCGGGGAGCTGTTTTTT. Complete variable domain (other parts from reference TRBV14 and TRBJ2-2): EAGVTQFPSHSVIEKGQTVTLRCDPISGHDNLYWYRRVMGKEIKFLLHFVKESKQDESGMPNNRFLAERTGGTYSTLKVQPAELEDSGVYFCASSQDAFRTGELFFGEGSRLTVL.

V usage is TRBV5-1 and J usage is TRBJ2-5; 8 bases agree with TRBD1. The germline gives CDR1 SGHRS, CDR2 YFSETQ. V lost 4 bases to trimming and J lost 4 bases; unmatched junction nucleotides: 6. This CDR3 has 14 residues. CDR3 in amino acids: CASSRAGTGETQYF. CDR3 coding DNA: TGCGCCAGCAGCCGAGCCGGGACAGGAGAGACCCAGTACTTC.

V is TRBV28 and J is TRBJ1-1, with 9 bases matching TRBD1. The CDR3 extends over 15 amino acids. Germline assignment: CDR1 MDHEN and CDR2 SYDVKM. Trimming cost V 6 bases and J 6 bases; bases outside gene matches: 11. The CDR3, as DNA: TGTGCCAGCAGACAGGGGGCGGCACTTTATTCTGAAGCTTTCTTT. Protein: CASRQGAALYSEAFF. Looking up the rest from reference TRBV28 and TRBJ1-1 gives the full variable domain: DVKVTQSSRYLVKRTGEKVFLECVQDMDHENMFWYRQDPGLGLRLIYFSYDVKMKEKGDIPEGYSVSREKKERFSLILESASTNQTSMYLCASRQGAALYSEAFFGQGTRLTVV.

The chain has TRBV10-3 and TRBJ1-2; 7 nucleotides match TRBD1. The ends lost 6 bases at V and 3 bases at J; junction bases unmatched: 7. This CDR3 contains 14 residues. Per germline, CDR1 ENHRY and CDR2 SYGVKD. The CDR3 DNA sequence: TGTGCCATCAGATTTGACAGGGCGGACTATGGCTACACCTTC. This gives the protein CAIRFDRADYGYTF.

This rearrangement joins TRBV9 to TRBJ2-1, with 11 bases aligning to TRBD2. Germline assignment: CDR1 SGDLS and CDR2 YYNGEE. Germline trimming cut 4 bases from V and 2 bases from J; bases unmatched to any gene: 5. The CDR3 totals 16 residues. The CDR3 is CASSFPGLAAYNEQFF. For the CDR3, the DNA is TGTGCCAGCAGCTTCCCGGGACTAGCGGCCTACAATGAGCAGTTCTTC.

This clone was counted only a few times. V gene TRBV29-1 combines with J gene TRBJ2-1; 9 bases match TRBD2. This CDR3 is built from 16 residues. The germline V gene encodes CDR1 SQVTM and CDR2 ANQGSEA. V lost 6 bases, J lost 7 bases, and 16 bases stayed unmatched. The CDR3 coding sequence is TGCAGCGTCGAACCCCTGCGTAGCGGGAGCAGGAATGAGCAGTTCTTC. Translating gives CSVEPLRSGSRNEQFF.

This chain links TRBV7-9 with TRBJ1-4, with 9 bases fitting TRBD1. In germline, CDR1 is SEHNR, CDR2 FQNEAQ (reference sequence). J gave up 6 bases and V 5 bases, and 10 bases lay outside the gene matches. The CDR3 loop spans 16 amino acids. The CDR3 protein is CASSSMGQGSYEKLFF. The CDR3 region has the DNA TGTGCCAGCAGCAGTATGGGACAGGGAAGTTATGAAAAACTGTTTTTT.

The chain employs TRBV5-1 and TRBJ2-1; D may be TRBD2 (5 bases). Germline V gene sequence: CDR1 SGHRS, CDR2 YFSETQ. V lost 4 bases to trimming and J lost 7 bases, with 9 bases between them. The CDR3 is made up of 12 amino acids. The CDR3 spells CASSLTGNEQFF. CDR3 bases: TGCGCCAGCAGCCTGACGGGGAATGAGCAGTTCTTC. The full variable domain, in which reference TRBV5-1 and TRBJ2-1 provide the parts outside the CDR3, is KAGVTQTPRYLIKTRGQQVTLSCSPISGHRSVSWYQQTPGQGLQFLFEYFSETQRNKGNFPGRFSGRQFSNSRSEMNVSTLELGDSALYLCASSLTGNEQFFGPGTRLTVL.

The J gene is TRBJ2-3, the V gene TRBV5-4, with D possibly TRBD2 on 6 matching bases. There are 15 residues in the CDR3. Trimming removed 2 bases at V and 2 bases at J, with 12 bases between. Germline CDR1 and CDR2: SGHNT and YYREEE (reference sequence). The CDR3 sequence: CASSLAGPSTDTQYF. As DNA, the CDR3 is TGTGCCAGCAGCTTAGCGGGTCCTTCCACAGATACGCAGTATTTT.

The chain couples TRBV28 to TRBJ2-5, with no clear D. This CDR3 is built from 14 residues. CDR1 is MDHEN, CDR2 SYDVKM, per germline. Deletions cut 7 bases from V and 7 bases from J, with 19 bases between. The CDR3 DNA is TGTGCCAGCACCATTGCTGGGTTTGCAGGGACCCAGTACTTC. This sequence encodes CASTIAGFAGTQYF.

This chain connects TRBV10-3 to TRBJ1-1; 9 positions match TRBD1. CDR1 ENHRY and CDR2 SYGVKD come from the germline V gene. This CDR3 is 14 amino acids long. V shed 7 bases and J 4 bases; nucleotides not matched to a gene: 7. Here the CDR3 DNA reads TGTGCCATCAACCAACAGGGGGCTGGCACTGAAGCTTTCTTT. It encodes CAINQQGAGTEAFF.

This clone was seen a handful of times. V and J are TRBV19 and TRBJ2-2; TRBD2 matches at 10 bases. Trimming cost V 4 bases and J 5 bases; bases outside gene matches: 4. The CDR3 is made up of 15 amino acids. Germline values: CDR1 LNHDA, CDR2 SQIVND (reference sequence). CDR3 residues: CASSTGLARTGELFF. The DNA of the CDR3 is TGTGCCAGTAGTACGGGACTAGCGAGGACCGGGGAGCTGTTTTTT.

This clone was counted a single time. The chain is built from TRBV11-2 and TRBJ1-2, with D tentatively TRBD1 (6 bases). Between the trimmed V and J ends, which lost 5 bases and 8 bases, there was a span of 15 bases. Germline-derived CDR1 and CDR2 are SGHAT and FQNNGV. The CDR3 is 13 residues long. The DNA for the CDR3 is TGTGCCAGCAGCCCGGGGGGGGGCGGCGGCTACACCTTC. Translating gives CASSPGGGGGYTF.

V is TRBV7-2 and J is TRBJ1-5, with D possibly being TRBD1 (5 bases). The V gene lost 6 bases and the J gene lost 8 bases, with 20 bases spanning the gap. The germline CDR1 and CDR2 sequences are SGHTA and FQGNSA. CDR3 length equals 15 residues. Written as DNA, the CDR3 is TGTGCCAGCAGGATCGCGGGGGGTCGGTTTAAGCCCCAGCATTTT. It specifies CASRIAGGRFKPQHF. Looking up the rest from reference TRBV7-2 and TRBJ1-5 gives the full variable domain: GAGVSQSPSNKVTEKGKDVELRCDPISGHTALYWYRQSLGQGLEFLIYFQGNSAPDKSGLPSDRFSAERTGGSVSTLTIQRTQQEDSAVYLCASRIAGGRFKPQHFGDGTRLSIL.

V usage is TRBV11-2 and J usage is TRBJ1-3; 8 positions match TRBD1. CDR1 is SGHAT and CDR2 is FQNNGV in the germline V gene. This CDR3 spans 14 amino acids. Losses at the gene ends were 5 bases for V and 3 bases for J; bases not matched to a gene: 3. CDR3 residues: CASSPGQVGNTIYF. The CDR3, as DNA: TGTGCCAGCAGCCCGGGACAGGTTGGAAACACCATATATTTT.

The gene calls are TRBV3-1 (or the pseudogene TRBV3-2) and TRBJ2-5; TRBD2 matches 7 bases. This CDR3 region has 14 residues. The V gene end was trimmed by 1 base and the J gene end by 5 bases; junction bases not matched to a gene: 4. Germline CDR1 is LGHDT and CDR2 is YNNKEL (reference sequence). The DNA for the CDR3 is TGTGCCAGCAGCCAAGTCCTCGGGAGGGAGACCCAGTACTTC. Protein: CASSQVLGRETQYF.